Below, one T cell receptor beta chain is given with its context. The antigen remains undetermined. Germline assignment: CDR1 SGHRS and CDR2 YFSETQ. With 4 bases removed from V and 6 bases from J, the gap between germline ends came to 8 bases. The CDR3 covers 11 residues. Measured with immunoSEQ multiplex PCR; TCRdb has only the in-frame clones, and not every one. The repertoire consists of 95,000 to 150,000 clones, with roughly 89% occurring once and the leading ten covering 25% to 35%. The entry originates in a study of T cell responses to AZD1222 COVID-19 vaccine. Study results and caveats: Sampling that yielded the repertoires occurred only after the peak T cell response.

This TCR was recovered from an adult in good health. The V call is TRBV5-1, the J call TRBJ2-7; no clear D. Sequencing was performed on peripheral blood, taken on day 0 of AZD1222 vaccination. The CDR3: CASSDSSEQYF. CDR3 bases: TGCGCCAGCAGCGATTCTAGCGAGCAGTACTTC.